This T cell receptor (beta chain) was recovered during a study of blood T cell repertoires in COVID-19. Germline loops: CDR1 SGHAT, CDR2 FQNNGV. The CDR3 is 14 residues long. V was cut by 6 bases and J by 4 bases, with 12 bases left in between. TCRdb keeps only in-frame clones here, not all; method: immunoSEQ multiplex PCR. Here the sample spans around 170,000 clones, roughly four fifths being singletons. J is TRBJ2-2 and V is TRBV11-2; D is perhaps TRBD1 (5 bases). The sequence was obtained from a woman in her thirties or forties with acute or convalescent COVID-19. The specimen was peripheral blood. CDR3 amino acids: CASRRQGITGELFF. The CDR3 DNA follows: TGTGCCAGCAGGCGGCAGGGAATCACCGGGGAGCTGTTTTTT. The variable domain in full, with the rest retrieved from reference TRBV11-2 and TRBJ2-2, is EAGVAQSPRYKIIEKRQSVAFWCNPISGHATLYWYQQILGQGPKLLIQFQNNGVVDDSQLPKDRFSAERLKGVDSTLKIQPAKLEDSAVYLCASRRQGITGELFFGEGSRLTVL.